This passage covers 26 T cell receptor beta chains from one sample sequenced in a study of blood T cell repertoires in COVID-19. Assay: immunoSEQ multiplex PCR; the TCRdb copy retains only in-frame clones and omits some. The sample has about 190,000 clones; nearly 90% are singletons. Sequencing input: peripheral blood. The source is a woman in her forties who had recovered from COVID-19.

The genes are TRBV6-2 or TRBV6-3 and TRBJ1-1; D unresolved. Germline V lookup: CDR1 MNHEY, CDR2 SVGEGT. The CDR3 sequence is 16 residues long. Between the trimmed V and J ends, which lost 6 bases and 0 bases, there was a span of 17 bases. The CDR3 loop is CASSHVLGGLNTEAFF. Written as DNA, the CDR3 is TGTGCCAGCAGCCATGTACTGGGAGGGTTGAACACTGAAGCTTTCTTT.

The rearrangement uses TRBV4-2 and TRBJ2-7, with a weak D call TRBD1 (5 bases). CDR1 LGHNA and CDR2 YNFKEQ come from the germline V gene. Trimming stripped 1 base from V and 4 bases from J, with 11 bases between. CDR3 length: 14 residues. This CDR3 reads CASSQVPGQYEQYF. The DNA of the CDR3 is TGTGCCAGCAGCCAAGTCCCAGGACAATACGAGCAGTACTTC.

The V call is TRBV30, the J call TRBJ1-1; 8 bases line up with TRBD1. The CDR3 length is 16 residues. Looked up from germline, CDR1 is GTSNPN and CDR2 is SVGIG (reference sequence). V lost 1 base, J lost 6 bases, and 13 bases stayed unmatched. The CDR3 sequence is CAWSAGLTTGGSEAFF. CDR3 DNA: TGTGCCTGGAGTGCCGGTTTAACAACAGGGGGGTCTGAAGCTTTCTTT.

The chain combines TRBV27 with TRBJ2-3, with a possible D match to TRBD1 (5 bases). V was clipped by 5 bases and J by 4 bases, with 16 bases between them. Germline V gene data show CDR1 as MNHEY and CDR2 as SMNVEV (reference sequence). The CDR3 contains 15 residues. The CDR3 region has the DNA TGTGCCAGCAGTCCAGGGATAAGTTGGGCAGATACGCAGTATTTT. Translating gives CASSPGISWADTQYF.

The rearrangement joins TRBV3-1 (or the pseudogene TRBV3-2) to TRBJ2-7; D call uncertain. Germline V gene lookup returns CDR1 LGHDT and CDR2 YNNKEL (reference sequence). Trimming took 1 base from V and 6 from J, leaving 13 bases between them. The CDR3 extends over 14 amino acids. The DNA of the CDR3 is TGTGCCAGCAGCCAAGTGGAAGCGATCAGCGAGCAGTACTTC. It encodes CASSQVEAISEQYF.

CDR3: CASSLTSGGAYEQYF. The CDR3 coding sequence is TGTGCCAGCAGCTTGACTAGCGGAGGGGCCTACGAGCAGTACTTC. The chain combines TRBV7-2 with TRBJ2-7; 9 bases map to TRBD2. The CDR3 runs 15 residues. J was trimmed by 2 bases and V by 3 bases; bases with no gene match: 5. Germline loops: CDR1 SGHTA, CDR2 FQGNSA.

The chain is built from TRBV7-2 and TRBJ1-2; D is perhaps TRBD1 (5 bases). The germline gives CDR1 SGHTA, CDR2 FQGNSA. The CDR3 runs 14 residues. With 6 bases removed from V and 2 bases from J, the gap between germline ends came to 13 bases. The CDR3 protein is CASSLTRQNYGYTF. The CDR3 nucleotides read TGTGCCAGCAGTCTTACCAGACAGAACTATGGCTACACCTTC.

The CDR3: CASSWAPLGRSYNEQFF. CDR3 coding DNA: TGTGCCAGCAGTTGGGCCCCCCTGGGGCGCTCCTACAATGAGCAGTTCTTC. The chain employs TRBV6-2 or TRBV6-3 and TRBJ2-1; perhaps TRBD1 as D (5 bases). Germline CDR1 is MNHEY and CDR2 is SVGEGT. The CDR3 has 17 residues. Between the trimmed V and J ends, which lost 4 bases and 0 bases, there was a span of 16 bases.

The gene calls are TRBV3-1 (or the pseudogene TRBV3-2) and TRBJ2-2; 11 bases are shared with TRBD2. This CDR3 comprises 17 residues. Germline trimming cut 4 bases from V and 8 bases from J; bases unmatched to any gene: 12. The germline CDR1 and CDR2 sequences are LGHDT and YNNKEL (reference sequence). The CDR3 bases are TGTGCCAGCAGCCGGAAGACTAGCGGGGCCTTTTTGGGGGAGCTGTTTTTT. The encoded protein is CASSRKTSGAFLGELFF.

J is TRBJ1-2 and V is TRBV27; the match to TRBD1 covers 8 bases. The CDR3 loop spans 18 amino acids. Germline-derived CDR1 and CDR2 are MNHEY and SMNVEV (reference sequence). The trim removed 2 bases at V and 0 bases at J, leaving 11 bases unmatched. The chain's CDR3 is CASSLISAGGPSNYGYTF. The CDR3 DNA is TGTGCCAGCAGTTTAATCTCGGCAGGGGGCCCTTCTAACTATGGCTACACCTTC.

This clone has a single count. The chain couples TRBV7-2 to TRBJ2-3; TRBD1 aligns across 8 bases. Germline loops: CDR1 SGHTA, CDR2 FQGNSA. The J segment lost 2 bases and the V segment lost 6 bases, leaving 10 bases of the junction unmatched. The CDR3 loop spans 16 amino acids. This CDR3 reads CASRSPGQDSTDTQYF. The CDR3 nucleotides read TGTGCCAGCAGATCCCCGGGACAGGACTCCACAGATACGCAGTATTTT.

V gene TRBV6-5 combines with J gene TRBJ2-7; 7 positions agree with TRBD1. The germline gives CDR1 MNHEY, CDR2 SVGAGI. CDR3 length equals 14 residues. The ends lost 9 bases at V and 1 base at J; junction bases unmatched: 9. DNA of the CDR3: TGTGCCAGTCACAAGGGGGCACGGTCCTACGAGCAGTACTTC. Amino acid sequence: CASHKGARSYEQYF.

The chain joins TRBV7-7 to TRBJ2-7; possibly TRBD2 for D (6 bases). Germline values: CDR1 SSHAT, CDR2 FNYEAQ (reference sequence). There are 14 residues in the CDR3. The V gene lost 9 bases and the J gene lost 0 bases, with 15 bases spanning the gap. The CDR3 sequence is CARGDSVSSYEQYF. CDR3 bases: TGTGCCAGGGGGGACTCTGTTAGCTCCTACGAGCAGTACTTC.

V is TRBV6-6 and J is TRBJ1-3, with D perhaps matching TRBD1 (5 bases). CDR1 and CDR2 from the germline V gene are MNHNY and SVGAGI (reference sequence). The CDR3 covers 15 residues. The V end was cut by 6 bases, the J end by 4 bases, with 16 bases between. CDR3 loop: CASRRTSTSGNTIYF. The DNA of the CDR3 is TGTGCCAGCAGGAGGACATCAACCTCCGGAAACACCATATATTTT.

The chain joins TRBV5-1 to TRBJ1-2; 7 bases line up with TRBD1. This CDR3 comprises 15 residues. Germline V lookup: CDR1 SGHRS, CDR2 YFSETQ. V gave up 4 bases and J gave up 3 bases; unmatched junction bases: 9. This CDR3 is CASSREGGSYYGYTF. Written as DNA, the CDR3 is TGCGCCAGCAGCCGAGAAGGGGGCAGCTACTATGGCTACACCTTC. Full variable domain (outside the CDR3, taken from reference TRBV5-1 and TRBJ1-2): KAGVTQTPRYLIKTRGQQVTLSCSPISGHRSVSWYQQTPGQGLQFLFEYFSETQRNKGNFPGRFSGRQFSNSRSEMNVSTLELGDSALYLCASSREGGSYYGYTFGSGTRLTVV.

CDR3 sequence reads: CASLPAGETDTQYF. In DNA, the CDR3 is TGTGCCTCCCTTCCAGCGGGAGAAACAGATACGCAGTATTTT. The V and J genes are TRBV10-3 and TRBJ2-3, with TRBD2 identical over 8 bases. The V segment lost 11 bases and the J segment 3 bases; nucleotides outside the gene matches: 10. This CDR3 region has 14 residues. Germline-derived CDR1 and CDR2 are ENHRY and SYGVKD.

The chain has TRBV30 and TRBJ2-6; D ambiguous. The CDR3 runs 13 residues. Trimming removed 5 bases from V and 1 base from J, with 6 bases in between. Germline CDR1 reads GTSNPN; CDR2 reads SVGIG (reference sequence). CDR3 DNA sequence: TGTGCCTGGGCCTATTCTGGGGCCAACGTCCTGACTTTC. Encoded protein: CAWAYSGANVLTF.

For the CDR3, the DNA is TGTGCCAGCAGCGTAGTCCCGATGGGGACAGGGGGAGGGACCCAGTACTTC. It is translated as CASSVVPMGTGGGTQYF. The chain uses TRBV9 and TRBJ2-5; 11 positions match TRBD1. The germline gives CDR1 SGDLS, CDR2 YYNGEE. V shed 0 bases, J shed 7 bases, and the junction held 11 bases outside the gene matches. This CDR3 spans 17 amino acids.

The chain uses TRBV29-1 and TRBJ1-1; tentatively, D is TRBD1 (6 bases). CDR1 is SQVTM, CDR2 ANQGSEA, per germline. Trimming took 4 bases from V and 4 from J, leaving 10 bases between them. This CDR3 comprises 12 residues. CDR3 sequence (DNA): TGCAGCGTTGGGGCCAGGGGCACTGAAGCTTTCTTT. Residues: CSVGARGTEAFF.

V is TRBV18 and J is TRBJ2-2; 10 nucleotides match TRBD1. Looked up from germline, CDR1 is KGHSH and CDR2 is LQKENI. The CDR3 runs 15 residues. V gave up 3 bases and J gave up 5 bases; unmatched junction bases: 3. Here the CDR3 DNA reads TGTGCCAGCTCACCCCGGACAGGGGGAACCGGGGAGCTGTTTTTT. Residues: CASSPRTGGTGELFF. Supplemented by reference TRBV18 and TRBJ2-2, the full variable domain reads NAGVMQNPRHLVRRRGQEARLRCSPMKGHSHVYWYRQLPEEGLKFMVYLQKENIIDESGMPKERFSAEFPKEGPSILRIQQVVRGDSAAYFCASSPRTGGTGELFFGEGSRLTVL.

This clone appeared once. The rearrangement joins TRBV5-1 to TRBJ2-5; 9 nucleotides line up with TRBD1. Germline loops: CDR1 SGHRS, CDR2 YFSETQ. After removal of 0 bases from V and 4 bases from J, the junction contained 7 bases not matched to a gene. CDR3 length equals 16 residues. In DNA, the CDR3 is TGCGCCAGCAGCTTGGTTAACAGGGGGCCGGTAGAGACCCAGTACTTC. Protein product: CASSLVNRGPVETQYF.

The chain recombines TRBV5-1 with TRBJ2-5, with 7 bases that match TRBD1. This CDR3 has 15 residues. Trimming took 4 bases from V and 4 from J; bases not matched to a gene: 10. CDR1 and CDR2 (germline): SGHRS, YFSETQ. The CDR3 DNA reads TGCGCCAGCAGCGTGAACAGGGGTTCGGCAGAGACCCAGTACTTC. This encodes CASSVNRGSAETQYF.

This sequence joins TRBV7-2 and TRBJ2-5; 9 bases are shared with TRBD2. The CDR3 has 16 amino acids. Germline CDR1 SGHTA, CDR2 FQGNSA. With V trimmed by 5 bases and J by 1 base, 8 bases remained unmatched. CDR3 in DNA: TGTGCCAGCAGCCCGACTAGCGGAGGGTTCCAAGAGACCCAGTACTTC. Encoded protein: CASSPTSGGFQETQYF.

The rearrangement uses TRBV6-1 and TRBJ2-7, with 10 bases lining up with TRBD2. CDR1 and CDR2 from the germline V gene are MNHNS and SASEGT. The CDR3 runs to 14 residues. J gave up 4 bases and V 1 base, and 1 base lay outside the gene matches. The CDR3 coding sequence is TGTGCCAGCAGTGAAGGGGGACTAGCGTACGAGCAGTACTTC. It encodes CASSEGGLAYEQYF.

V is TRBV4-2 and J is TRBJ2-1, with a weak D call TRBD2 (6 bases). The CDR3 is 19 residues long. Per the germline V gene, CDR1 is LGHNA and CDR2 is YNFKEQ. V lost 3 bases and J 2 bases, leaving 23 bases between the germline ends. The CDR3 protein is CASSHPPLRETVTYNEQFF. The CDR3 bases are TGTGCCAGCAGCCACCCACCTCTCCGGGAGACAGTAACCTACAATGAGCAGTTCTTC.

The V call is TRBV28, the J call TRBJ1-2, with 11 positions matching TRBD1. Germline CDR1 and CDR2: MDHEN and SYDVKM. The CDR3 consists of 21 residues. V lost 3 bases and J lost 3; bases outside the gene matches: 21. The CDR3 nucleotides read TGTGCCAGCAGTTTTGGACCGGCGGGGTCTCAGGGGGGACAGGGGGACTATGGCTACACCTTC. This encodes CASSFGPAGSQGGQGDYGYTF.